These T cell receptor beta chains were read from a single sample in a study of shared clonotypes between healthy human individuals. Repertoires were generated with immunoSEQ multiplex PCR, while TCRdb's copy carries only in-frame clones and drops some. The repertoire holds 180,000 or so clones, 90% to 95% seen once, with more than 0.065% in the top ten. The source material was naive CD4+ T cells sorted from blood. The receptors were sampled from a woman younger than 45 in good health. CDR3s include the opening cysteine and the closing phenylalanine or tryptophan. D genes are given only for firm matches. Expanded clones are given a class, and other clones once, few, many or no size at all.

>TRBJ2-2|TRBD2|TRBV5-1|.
TGCGCCAGCAGCTTGGTTAGCGGGGGGAACACCGGGGAGCTGTTTTTT
CASSLVSGGNTGELFF
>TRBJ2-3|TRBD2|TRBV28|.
TGTGCCAGCAGTTTAGTCCTAGCGGGAGAATCAGATACGCAGTATTTT
CASSLVLAGESDTQYF
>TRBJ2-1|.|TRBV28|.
TGTGCCAGCAGTTCGTTTGGAGTTTCCATCAGGGACAATGAGCAGTTCTTC
CASSSFGVSIRDNEQFF
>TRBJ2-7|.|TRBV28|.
TGTGCCAGCAGTTTAGGTGGTGAAAACTCCTACGAGCAGTACTTC
CASSLGGENSYEQYF
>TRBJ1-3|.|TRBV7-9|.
TGTGCCAGCAGCTCGCGGGGGGCTGGAAACACCATATATTTT
CASSSRGAGNTIYF
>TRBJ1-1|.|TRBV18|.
TGTGCCAGCTCCCCGCAGTCAGGCAATATGAACACTGAAGCTTTCTTT
CASSPQSGNMNTEAFF
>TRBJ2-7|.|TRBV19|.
TGTGCCAGTAGTATCTTAGCGGACCGCTCCTACGAGCAGTACTTC
CASSILADRSYEQYF
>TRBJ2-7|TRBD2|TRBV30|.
TGTGCCTGGAGTCGTACTAGCGGGTGGTCCTACGAGCAGTACTTC
CAWSRTSGWSYEQYF
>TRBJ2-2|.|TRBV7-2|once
TGTGCCAGCAGCTTAGAATCTTTGGGGGCCTGGAACACCGGGGAGCTGTTTTTT
CASSLESLGAWNTGELFF
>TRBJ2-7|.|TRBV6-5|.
TGTGCCAGCAGTTACTCGGGACACTTGGCCCACGAGCAGTACTTC
CASSYSGHLAHEQYF
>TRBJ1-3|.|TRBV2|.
TGTGCCAGCAGCGACACCGGGGGGAGTACTGGAAACACCATATATTTT
CASSDTGGSTGNTIYF
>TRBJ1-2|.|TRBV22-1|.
TGTCCTGGGAGCGCACAGTCGGACTATGGCTACACCTTC
CPGSAQSDYGYTF
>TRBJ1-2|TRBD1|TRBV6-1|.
TGTGCCAGCAGCGGGACAGCCGATTTAAACTATGGCTACACCTTC
CASSGTADLNYGYTF
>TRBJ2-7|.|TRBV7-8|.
TGTGCCAGCAGCTTAGGTAGGGGGGGCTCCTACGAGCAGTACTTC
CASSLGRGGSYEQYF